The clone carrying this TCR beta chain was recorded only once. This sample was taken from a study of blood T cell repertoires in COVID-19. Study details: Specimens from acute and convalescent COVID-19 originated in the United States, Italy and Spain. The analysed material was cDNA or gDNA that came from T cells, B-cell-depleted T cells, or PBMCs.

This CDR3 is built from 16 residues. V gave up 5 bases and J gave up 2 bases; unmatched junction bases: 6. Germline CDR1 and CDR2: MNHEY and SMNVEV (reference sequence). Original processing methods: Nucleated cell counts were estimated from reference gene primer amplification. Data came from immunoSEQ multiplex PCR; TCRdb stores just in-frame clones and leaves some out. V, J and clone size are those of that table, while D and trimming were read from the DNA. The sample has 140,000 to 150,000 clones, roughly 80% seen once; the top ten hold 3% to 4.5%. Sequences were obtained from peripheral blood. The clonotype originates from a man between 65 and 85 years old who had recovered from COVID-19. The V call is TRBV27, the J call TRBJ2-5; the match to TRBD2 covers 12 bases. This CDR3 reads CASSENGLAGQETQYF. The CDR3 DNA reads as TGTGCCAGCAGTGAAAACGGACTAGCGGGACAAGAGACCCAGTACTTC.